Below, 28 T cell receptor beta chains from the same sample are listed, as sequenced in a study of blood T cell repertoires in COVID-19. TCRdb's table, derived via immunoSEQ multiplex PCR, lists solely in-frame clones and lacks some. The table includes approximately 260,000 clones, approximately 78% detected once. The specimen was peripheral blood. These receptors originate from a woman aged 55-69 years with active or convalescent COVID-19.

This chain joins TRBV10-2 and TRBJ1-4; D gene ambiguous. The CDR3 is 15 residues long. The V end lost 2 bases, the J end lost 6 bases, and 13 bases lay between the germline ends. The germline V gene encodes CDR1 WSHSY and CDR2 SAAADI. CDR3 coding DNA: TGCGCCAGCAGTGAGAGTATTAGTCCTCATGAAAAACTGTTTTTT. The encoded protein is CASSESISPHEKLFF.

The rearrangement uses TRBV6-5 and TRBJ1-6, with 8 bases matching TRBD1. V lost 4 bases and J lost 7; bases outside the gene matches: 6. The CDR3 extends over 15 amino acids. Germline assignment: CDR1 MNHEY and CDR2 SVGAGI. The CDR3 bases are TGTGCCAGCAGTTGGTCAGGGGGCTTCAATTCACCCCTCCACTTT. This encodes CASSWSGGFNSPLHF.

The V and J genes are TRBV7-3 and TRBJ2-3; tentative D call: TRBD1 (6 bases). V was cut by 5 bases and J by 1 base, with 13 bases left in between. The CDR3 contains 15 residues. The germline CDR1 and CDR2 sequences are SGHTA and FQGTGA. CDR3 region: CASSPGQKRTDTQYF. CDR3 DNA sequence: TGTGCCAGCAGCCCAGGACAGAAACGCACAGATACGCAGTATTTT.

This clone was counted once. The chain has TRBV18 and TRBJ1-4; no reliable D call. This CDR3 has 14 amino acids. Germline CDR1 and CDR2: KGHSH and LQKENI. The V end was cut by 2 bases, the J end by 6 bases, with 10 bases between. The DNA of the CDR3 is TGTGCCAGCTCACCAGCTGGCCACGATGAAAAACTGTTTTTT. As protein: CASSPAGHDEKLFF.

V and J are TRBV6-5 and TRBJ1-6; D possibly corresponds to TRBD1 (6 bases). The V and J ends lost 0 bases and 9 bases respectively, with 12 bases between them. The CDR3 spans 15 residues. The germline CDR1 and CDR2 sequences are MNHEY and SVGAGI. The CDR3: CASSYSRGQGSPLHF. CDR3 sequence (DNA): TGTGCCAGCAGTTACTCGCGGGGGCAGGGTTCACCCCTCCACTTT.

For this clone: One end of the junction varies from germline; a read error may be responsible. This chain connects TRBV10-3 to TRBJ1-2, with D unclear. Germline loops: CDR1 ENHRY, CDR2 SYGVKD. The CDR3 consists of 13 residues. The CDR3 here is CAVSGAANYGYTF. In DNA, the CDR3 is TGTGCCGTCAGTGGCGCAGCGAACTATGGCTACACCTTC.

This sequence joins TRBV18 and TRBJ1-6; a possible D gene is TRBD1 (5 bases). The CDR3 is 15 residues long. Germline V gene lookup returns CDR1 KGHSH and CDR2 LQKENI. V gave up 2 bases and J gave up 7 bases, with 12 bases separating them. The CDR3 sequence: CASSPGGTGNSPLHF. CDR3 bases: TGTGCCAGCTCACCAGGGGGGACGGGGAATTCACCCCTCCACTTT.

V is TRBV18 and J is TRBJ1-6; 9 bases match TRBD1. Germline values: CDR1 KGHSH, CDR2 LQKENI. Germline trimming cut 4 bases from V and 5 bases from J; bases unmatched to any gene: 6. This CDR3 region has 16 residues. The CDR3 DNA sequence: TGTGCCAGCTCACTCACAGGGGGCGGACATAATTCACCCCTCCACTTT. Its translation: CASSLTGGGHNSPLHF.

The rearrangement links TRBV5-1 to TRBJ1-1; 10 positions agree with TRBD1. After removal of 4 bases from V and 5 bases from J, the junction contained 11 bases not matched to a gene. The germline CDR1 and CDR2 sequences are SGHRS and YFSETQ. The CDR3 covers 16 residues. CDR3 bases: TGCGCCAGCAGCCCCCAAGACAGGGGGCGGCGGACTGAAGCTTTCTTT. Its translation: CASSPQDRGRRTEAFF.

V and J are TRBV5-1 and TRBJ2-7, with TRBD1 as a possible D gene (5 bases). V lost 4 bases and J lost 2, with 10 bases in between. CDR1 and CDR2 (germline): SGHRS, YFSETQ. The CDR3 covers 13 residues. The CDR3: CASSPQGPYEQYF. For the CDR3, the DNA is TGCGCCAGCAGCCCCCAGGGCCCCTACGAGCAGTACTTC. The entire variable domain, with the rest obtained from reference TRBV5-1 and TRBJ2-7, is as follows: KAGVTQTPRYLIKTRGQQVTLSCSPISGHRSVSWYQQTPGQGLQFLFEYFSETQRNKGNFPGRFSGRQFSNSRSEMNVSTLELGDSALYLCASSPQGPYEQYFGPGTRLTVT.

The rearrangement joins TRBV29-1 to TRBJ1-4; D uncertain. With 1 base removed from V and 17 bases from J, the gap between germline ends came to 14 bases. CDR1 and CDR2 (germline): SQVTM, ANQGSEA. This CDR3 comprises 11 residues. In nucleotides, the CDR3 is TGCAGCGTTGAAGTCGGGAGGACCTGTTTTTTT. Its translation is CSVEVGRTCFF.

The gene calls are TRBV9 and TRBJ2-3; 10 bases fit TRBD2. Trimming at V came to 3 bases and at J to 0 bases, leaving 1 base not matched to a gene. Germline V gives CDR1 SGDLS, CDR2 YYNGEE. The CDR3 runs 15 residues. For the CDR3, the DNA is TGTGCCAGCAGCGCTAGCGGGGGCAGCACAGATACGCAGTATTTT. It codes for CASSASGGSTDTQYF.

The chain joins TRBV12-3 or TRBV12-4 to TRBJ2-5; TRBD1 might be the D (5 bases). This CDR3 spans 13 amino acids. Trimming stripped 6 bases from V and 5 bases from J, with 13 bases between. The CDR3 bases are TGTGCCAGCAGCCGACAGCTGTGGGAGACCCAGTACTTC. This gives the protein CASSRQLWETQYF.

The chain couples TRBV2 to TRBJ1-2, with 10 bases fitting TRBD1. The germline gives CDR1 SNHLY, CDR2 FYNNEI. Trimming took 6 bases from V and 6 from J; bases not matched to a gene: 10. The CDR3 is 15 residues long. The CDR3 spells CASRLWTGGVDGYTF. DNA for the CDR3: TGTGCCAGCAGATTGTGGACAGGGGGGGTCGATGGCTACACCTTC.

At least ten counts were recorded for this clone. CDR3 nucleotides: TGTGCCAGCAGCTACGGAGGCTATGCTAGCACAGATACGCAGTATTTT. Its protein product is CASSYGGYASTDTQYF. This chain connects TRBV9 to TRBJ2-3; the D gene is possibly TRBD2 (5 bases). V lost 4 bases, J lost 0 bases, and 15 bases lay in between. From germline, CDR1 is SGDLS and CDR2 YYNGEE. The CDR3 runs 16 residues.

The chain links TRBV7-8 to TRBJ1-2; 8 positions match TRBD1. Germline CDR1 reads SGHVS; CDR2 reads FQNEAQ. V lost 5 bases and J lost 7; bases outside the gene matches: 36. This CDR3 has 23 residues. This CDR3 is CASSPAILPTFRTGCWVCRGYTF. CDR3 in DNA: TGTGCCAGCAGCCCAGCTATTCTCCCCACCTTTCGGACAGGGTGCTGGGTTTGCCGTGGCTACACCTTC.

Details on this clone: The same CDR3 arises from other DNA sequences in this sample as well. The rearrangement links TRBV7-2 to TRBJ1-1; 7 positions match TRBD1. The trim removed 5 bases at V and 3 bases at J, leaving 3 bases unmatched. This CDR3 has 13 residues. Looked up from germline, CDR1 is SGHTA and CDR2 is FQGNSA. The CDR3 sequence is CASSTQGYTEAFF. CDR3 bases: TGTGCCAGCAGCACACAGGGGTACACTGAAGCTTTCTTT.

The chain uses TRBV20-1 and TRBJ2-5; D unresolved. Germline V CDR1 and CDR2: DFQATT, SNEGSKA (reference sequence). Trimming removed 3 bases from V and 5 bases from J, with 7 bases in between. CDR3 size: 11 residues. The CDR3 spells CSASRRETQYF. The CDR3 coding sequence is TGCAGTGCTAGTAGGCGGGAGACCCAGTACTTC.

This clone was found once. The identical CDR3 is also encoded by other nucleotide sequences in the sample. The chain couples TRBV29-1 to TRBJ1-2, with a possible D match to TRBD1 (5 bases). The CDR3 has 13 amino acids. Between the trimmed V and J ends, which lost 3 bases and 5 bases, there was a span of 13 bases. Germline values: CDR1 SQVTM, CDR2 ANQGSEA. The chain's CDR3 is CSVEGRGGYGYTF. CDR3 sequence (DNA): TGCAGCGTTGAGGGGAGGGGTGGGTATGGCTACACCTTC.

This clone turned up a few times. The V gene is TRBV27, the J gene TRBJ2-3; D might be TRBD2 (6 bases). This CDR3 has 14 residues. Germline CDR1 is MNHEY and CDR2 is SMNVEV (reference sequence). Trimming stripped 7 bases from V and 1 base from J, with 12 bases between. The CDR3 protein is CASTLKRGTDTQYF. CDR3 DNA sequence: TGTGCCAGCACTCTAAAGCGGGGCACAGATACGCAGTATTTT.

The rearrangement links TRBV3-1 (or the pseudogene TRBV3-2) to TRBJ1-1, with D tentatively TRBD1 (5 bases). With 8 bases removed from V and 1 base from J, the gap between germline ends came to 17 bases. CDR1 and CDR2 from the germline V gene are LGHDT and YNNKEL (reference sequence). The CDR3 sequence is 15 residues long. CDR3 coding DNA: TGTGCCAGCTCTCAAGGGGTCGCGTCGAACACTGAAGCTTTCTTT. The encoded protein is CASSQGVASNTEAFF.

This chain connects TRBV19 to TRBJ2-6, with D possibly matching TRBD1 (6 bases). The CDR3 is 18 residues long. Germline V gives CDR1 LNHDA, CDR2 SQIVND (reference sequence). Trimming pared 6 bases from V and 0 bases from J, leaving 18 bases between. The CDR3: CASSPQGPTRSGANVLTF. In DNA, the CDR3 is TGTGCCAGTAGCCCACAGGGCCCCACTCGCTCTGGGGCCAACGTCCTGACTTTC.

The V and J genes are TRBV6-5 and TRBJ1-5, with a possible D match to TRBD1 (6 bases). V lost 2 bases and J lost 5, with 16 bases in between. The CDR3 runs to 16 residues. Germline CDR1 and CDR2: MNHEY and SVGAGI. CDR3 sequence reads: CASSYHLGEGDQPQHF. The CDR3 region has the DNA TGTGCCAGCAGTTACCATCTAGGCGAGGGGGATCAGCCCCAGCATTTT.

The chain joins TRBV19 to TRBJ2-7; D is perhaps TRBD2 (7 bases). CDR3 length: 15 residues. Germline V gene lookup returns CDR1 LNHDA and CDR2 SQIVND (reference sequence). V was shortened by 3 bases and J by 4 bases, with 16 bases between the two germline ends. CDR3 DNA: TGTGCCAGTAGTATTGCGGGGGCTTCCCCTTACGAGCAGTACTTC. It yields the protein CASSIAGASPYEQYF.

The chain couples TRBV12-5 to TRBJ1-6; 10 bases match TRBD1. Germline V gene sequence: CDR1 LGHNT, CDR2 FRNRAP. The CDR3 length is 16 residues. The junction had 6 bases not matched to a gene; V was cut back by 4 bases and J by 6 bases. CDR3 nucleotides: TGTGCTAGTGGTTGGACCGGGACAGGGGTTAATTCACCCCTCCACTTT. This codes for CASGWTGTGVNSPLHF.

This chain connects TRBV7-2 to TRBJ1-5, with D tentatively TRBD1 (6 bases). CDR1 is SGHTA, CDR2 FQGNSA, per germline. V was cut by 1 base and J by 0 bases, with 7 bases left in between. The CDR3 is 15 residues long. For the CDR3, the DNA is TGTGCCAGCAGCTTAGGGACAGATAGCAATCAGCCCCAGCATTTT. Its translation: CASSLGTDSNQPQHF.

This rearrangement joins TRBV7-2 to TRBJ2-5; D is ambiguous. V was clipped by 3 bases and J by 0 bases, with 11 bases between them. Germline CDR1 is SGHTA and CDR2 is FQGNSA. The CDR3 consists of 15 residues. The CDR3 sequence is CASSLTGSDQETQYF. The CDR3 DNA reads TGTGCCAGCAGCTTGACCGGAAGCGACCAAGAGACCCAGTACTTC. Together with reference TRBV7-2 and TRBJ2-5, the CDR3 gives the full variable domain: GAGVSQSPSNKVTEKGKDVELRCDPISGHTALYWYRQSLGQGLEFLIYFQGNSAPDKSGLPSDRFSAERTGGSVSTLTIQRTQQEDSAVYLCASSLTGSDQETQYFGPGTRLLVL.

The rearrangement joins TRBV19 to TRBJ2-2; D perhaps matches TRBD1 (6 bases). CDR1 and CDR2 (germline): LNHDA, SQIVND (reference sequence). Trimming stripped 2 bases from V and 0 bases from J, with 7 bases between. CDR3 length: 15 residues. CDR3: CASSIQGTNTGELFF. The CDR3 bases are TGTGCCAGTAGTATACAGGGGACGAACACCGGGGAGCTGTTTTTT.